Presented here are 14 T cell receptor beta chains from one specimen sequenced in a study of cytomegalovirus exposure and HLA in healthy donors. Primers: 60 Vbeta forward and 13 Jbeta reverse. Profiled with immunoSEQ multiplex PCR; TCRdb holds only in-frame clones, not every one. The repertoire holds 100,000 to 150,000 clones, with more than 60% as singletons. The specimen sequenced was PBMCs. All receptors derive from a woman between 45 and 65 years old in good health and CMV-seropositive.

The chain uses TRBV7-2 and TRBJ2-2; 9 bases match TRBD2. The V gene's germline CDR1 is SGHTA and CDR2 FQGNSA. The length of the CDR3 is 17 residues. With 5 bases clipped from V and 1 base from J, the junction kept 8 bases outside the gene matches. The CDR3: CASSALWTSVNTGELFF. In DNA, the CDR3 is TGTGCCAGCAGCGCCCTCTGGACTAGCGTGAACACCGGGGAGCTGTTTTTT.

The chain couples TRBV10-3 to TRBJ2-1; the D gene is possibly TRBD2 (6 bases). Germline V lookup: CDR1 ENHRY, CDR2 SYGVKD. V lost 6 bases to trimming and J lost 7 bases, with 19 bases between them. The CDR3 is 15 residues long. The CDR3: CAIRPRDSLENEQFF. The CDR3 bases are TGTGCCATCAGGCCCCGGGACTCCCTCGAGAATGAGCAGTTCTTC.

The gene calls are TRBV27 and TRBJ2-2; D perhaps matches TRBD2 (5 bases). Germline loops: CDR1 MNHEY, CDR2 SMNVEV (reference sequence). The V gene lost 6 bases and the J gene lost 0 bases, with 14 bases spanning the gap. This CDR3 has 16 residues. The CDR3 DNA is TGTGCCAGCAGCTATGGTCGAGCGGCGAACACCGGGGAGCTGTTTTTT. Its translation: CASSYGRAANTGELFF.

V and J are TRBV5-6 and TRBJ2-7, with 7 bases lining up with TRBD2. The germline V gene has CDR1 SGHDT and CDR2 YYEEEE. Trimming at V came to 0 bases and at J to 5 bases, leaving 2 bases not matched to a gene. The CDR3 runs to 13 residues. The CDR3: CASSLGAGDEQYF. CDR3 DNA sequence: TGTGCCAGCAGCTTGGGGGCGGGGGACGAGCAGTACTTC.

This clone appeared a few times. The V call is TRBV29-1, the J call TRBJ1-2; TRBD1 is a possible D gene (5 bases). Germline loops: CDR1 SQVTM, CDR2 ANQGSEA. V was cut by 7 bases and J by 5 bases, with 17 bases left in between. The CDR3 spans 13 residues. The CDR3 sequence: CSAASGGQYGYTF. The CDR3 nucleotides read TGCAGCGCTGCCTCGGGGGGTCAGTATGGCTACACCTTC.

The chain joins TRBV4-3 to TRBJ2-6; no reliable D call. V lost 2 bases and J 0 bases, leaving 11 bases between the germline ends. Looked up from germline, CDR1 is LGHNA and CDR2 is YSLEER. The CDR3 has 17 amino acids. CDR3 loop: CASSQSFEVSGANVLTF. DNA of the CDR3: TGCGCCAGCAGCCAATCCTTTGAGGTCTCTGGGGCCAACGTCCTGACTTTC.

The chain has TRBV6-6 and TRBJ2-6; a possible D gene is TRBD2 (5 bases). The CDR3 is 16 residues long. V dropped 5 bases and J dropped 0 bases, with 11 bases sitting between them. CDR1 MNHNY and CDR2 SVGAGI come from the germline V gene (reference sequence). The CDR3 spells CASSMRVYSGANVLTF. The CDR3 region has the DNA TGTGCCAGCAGTATGAGGGTTTACTCTGGGGCCAACGTCCTGACTTTC.

This chain uses TRBV23-1 with TRBJ1-1; the D is unclear. TRBV23-1 is assigned to the ORF class and has an uncertain function. The CDR3 length is 16 residues. V was trimmed by 0 bases and J by 6 bases, leaving 17 bases between them. The CDR3 bases are TGCGCCAGCAGTCAATCGTCTCCGGGAAGGTTCGCTGAAGCTTTCTTT. Amino acids: CASSQSSPGRFAEAFF.

This clone came up a few times. The V gene is TRBV10-3, the J gene TRBJ1-1; 7 bases line up with TRBD1. Germline V gives CDR1 ENHRY, CDR2 SYGVKD. V dropped 7 bases and J dropped 5; count of bases not matched to a gene: 13. CDR3 length: 15 amino acids. The DNA for the CDR3 is TGTGCCATCACCCCCTCCAGGCAGGGGGAAACTGAAGCTTTCTTT. This sequence encodes CAITPSRQGETEAFF.

The J gene is TRBJ1-5, the V gene TRBV30; the D gene is possibly TRBD1 (5 bases). V gave up 1 base and J gave up 3 bases, with 19 bases separating them. This CDR3 region has 17 residues. Germline-derived CDR1 and CDR2 are GTSNPN and SVGIG (reference sequence). Written as DNA, the CDR3 is TGTGCCTGGAGTGCAGGGCTTTTAAAGATCACCAATCAGCCCCAGCATTTT. Translating gives CAWSAGLLKITNQPQHF.

V and J are TRBV6-5 and TRBJ2-7; TRBD1 might be the D (6 bases). V was clipped by 5 bases and J by 3 bases, with 11 bases between them. The CDR3 length is 13 residues. The germline gives CDR1 MNHEY, CDR2 SVGAGI. CDR3 residues: CASSRSGVYEQYF. The CDR3 region has the DNA TGTGCCAGCAGTCGTTCAGGGGTCTACGAGCAGTACTTC.

This clone was detected a few times. V and J are TRBV20-1 and TRBJ1-1; 7 bases agree with TRBD1. The CDR3 consists of 11 residues. V dropped 5 bases and J dropped 6; count of bases not matched to a gene: 3. Per germline, CDR1 DFQATT and CDR2 SNEGSKA (reference sequence). For the CDR3, the DNA is TGCAGTGCTTCTCAGGGGGCTGAAGCTTTCTTT. Its protein is CSASQGAEAFF.

The rearrangement links TRBV29-1 to TRBJ1-2; D is unresolved. CDR1 is SQVTM, CDR2 ANQGSEA, per germline. This CDR3 comprises 12 residues. Between the trimmed V and J ends, which lost 3 bases and 3 bases, there was a span of 8 bases. CDR3 coding DNA: TGCAGCGTTGAGTCCGGGTACTATGGCTACACCTTC. As protein: CSVESGYYGYTF.

This chain joins TRBV9 and TRBJ1-1; TRBD1 matches 11 bases. CDR3 length equals 15 residues. Per germline, CDR1 SGDLS and CDR2 YYNGEE. The junction had 11 bases not matched to a gene; V was cut back by 3 bases and J by 10 bases. CDR3 loop: CASSARGDRGGRAFF. The CDR3 nucleotides read TGTGCCAGCAGCGCCCGAGGGGACAGGGGGGGGAGAGCTTTCTTT.